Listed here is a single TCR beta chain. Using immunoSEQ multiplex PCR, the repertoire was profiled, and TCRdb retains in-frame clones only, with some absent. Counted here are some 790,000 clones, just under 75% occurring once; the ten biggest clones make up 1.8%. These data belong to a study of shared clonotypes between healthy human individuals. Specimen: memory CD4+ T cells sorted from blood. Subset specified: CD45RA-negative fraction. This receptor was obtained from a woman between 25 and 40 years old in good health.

The DNA of the CDR3 is TGCGCCAGCAGGGGAGCAGAAGCTTTCTTT. Protein: CASRGAEAFF. This chain connects TRBV10-1 to TRBJ1-1; D ambiguous. This CDR3 comprises 10 residues. Germline V gene lookup returns CDR1 WNHNN and CDR2 SYGVQD (reference sequence). Deletions cut 6 bases from V and 8 bases from J, with 7 bases between.